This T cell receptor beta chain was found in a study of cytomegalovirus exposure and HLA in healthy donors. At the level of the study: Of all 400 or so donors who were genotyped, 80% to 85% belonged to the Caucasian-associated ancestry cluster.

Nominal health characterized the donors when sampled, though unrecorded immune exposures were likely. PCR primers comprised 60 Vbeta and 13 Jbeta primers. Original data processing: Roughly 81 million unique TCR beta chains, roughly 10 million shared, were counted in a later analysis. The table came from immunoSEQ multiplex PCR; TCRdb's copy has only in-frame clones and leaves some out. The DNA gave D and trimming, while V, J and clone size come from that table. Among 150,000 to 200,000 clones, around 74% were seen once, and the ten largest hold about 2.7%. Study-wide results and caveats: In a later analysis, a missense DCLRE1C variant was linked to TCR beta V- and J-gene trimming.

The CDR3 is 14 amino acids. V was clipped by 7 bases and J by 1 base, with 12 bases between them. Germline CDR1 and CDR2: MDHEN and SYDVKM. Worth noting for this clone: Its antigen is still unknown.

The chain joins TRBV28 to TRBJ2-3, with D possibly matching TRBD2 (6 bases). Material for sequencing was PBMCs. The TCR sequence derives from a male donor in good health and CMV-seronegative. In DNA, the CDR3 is TGTGCCAGCATGTTAGGGGAGGGCACAGATACGCAGTATTTT. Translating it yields CASMLGEGTDTQYF.